What follows describes a single T cell receptor (beta chain). The antigen is unknown. Original processing methods: A typical sample had around 96,000 TCRs, with 23,224 to 690,600 overall. Via MiXCR, TCRdb re-called the RACE reads, giving one row per CDR3 protein. Clone size and V and J calls follow TCRdb, not the original study. The sample records 90,000 to 110,000 distinct CDR3 sequences, about a tenth being singletons. This specimen comes from a study of human T cells and chemical hapten exposure. About the research overall: Patients additionally received therapeutic doses of diphenylcyclopropenone on the scalp once a week, and this continued throughout the approximately 23-week study.

The CDR3 extends over 15 amino acids. The V gene's germline CDR1 is SGHTS and CDR2 YDEGEE. V was shortened by 1 base and J by 0 bases, with 11 bases between the two germline ends. The time point was: patch test 2, 6 weeks after DPC sensitization. Treatment meaning: therapeutic diphenylcyclopropenone sensitization with weekly scalp DPC. Blood draws came before every patch-test application. Regarding the study as a whole: High-frequency TCRs, those above 1 in 1000, stayed the same after DPC sensitization.

The TCR originated in a woman in her forties with alopecia areata. Some clones in this sample may be carry-over from other donors' samples. The input for sequencing was whole blood, taken in connection with sensitization to the hapten diphenylcyclopropenone (DPC). The chain recombines TRBV5-8 with TRBJ2-7, with no clear D. The CDR3 reads CASSLPDLSSYEQYF. The DNA of the CDR3 is TGTGCCAGCAGCTTGCCGGATTTAAGCTCCTACGAGCAGTACTTC.